A single sample is the source of the 2 T cell receptor beta chains below, sequenced in a study of a mutant IDH1 vaccine in newly diagnosed glioma. As for time point: week 5, during vaccination. Vaccination comprised doses that each held 300 ug of mutant IDH1 20-mer peptide, plus topical imiquimod. Some clones are missing from TCRdb's copy, which holds only in-frame ones; the method was immunoSEQ multiplex PCR. The sample carries over 50,000 clones, about 87% recorded once. For these receptors, no antigen is known. Sequencing used PBMCs, obtained from a glioma patient whose treatment included an IDH1 peptide vaccine. These receptors all stem from a woman aged 40 to 50 with glioma.

The chain recombines TRBV10-2 with TRBJ1-2, with TRBD1 matching over 7 bases. This CDR3 spans 15 amino acids. Trimming at V came to 3 bases and at J to 0 bases, leaving 4 bases not matched to a gene. Germline assignment: CDR1 WSHSY and CDR2 SAAADI. In DNA, the CDR3 is TGCGCCAGCAGTGACCTCGGGACAGCTAACTATGGCTACACCTTC. As protein: CASSDLGTANYGYTF.

This clone was observed a few times. The chain carries TRBV29-1 and TRBJ1-1; 7 bases are a match to TRBD1. The CDR3 extends over 13 amino acids. Germline V lookup: CDR1 SQVTM, CDR2 ANQGSEA. Trimming cost V 6 bases and J 5 bases; bases outside gene matches: 9. CDR3 in amino acids: CSVQQGSGTEAFF. DNA for the CDR3: TGCAGCGTCCAACAGGGGTCGGGGACTGAAGCTTTCTTT.